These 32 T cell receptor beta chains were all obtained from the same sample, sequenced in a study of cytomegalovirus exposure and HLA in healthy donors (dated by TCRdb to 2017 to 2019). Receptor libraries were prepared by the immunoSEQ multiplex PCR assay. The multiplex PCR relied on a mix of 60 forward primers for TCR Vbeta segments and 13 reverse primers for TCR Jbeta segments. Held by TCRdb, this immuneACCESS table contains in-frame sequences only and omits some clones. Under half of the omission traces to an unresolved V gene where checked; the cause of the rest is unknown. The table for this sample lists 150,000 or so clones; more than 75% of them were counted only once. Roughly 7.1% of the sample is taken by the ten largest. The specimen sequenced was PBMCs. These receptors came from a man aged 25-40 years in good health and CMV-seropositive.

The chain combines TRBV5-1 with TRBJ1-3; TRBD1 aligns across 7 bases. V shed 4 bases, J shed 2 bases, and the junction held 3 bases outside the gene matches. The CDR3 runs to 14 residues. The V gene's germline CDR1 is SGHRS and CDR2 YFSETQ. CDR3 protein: CASSPQGAGNTIYF. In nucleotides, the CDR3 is TGCGCCAGCAGCCCGCAGGGGGCTGGAAACACCATATATTTT.

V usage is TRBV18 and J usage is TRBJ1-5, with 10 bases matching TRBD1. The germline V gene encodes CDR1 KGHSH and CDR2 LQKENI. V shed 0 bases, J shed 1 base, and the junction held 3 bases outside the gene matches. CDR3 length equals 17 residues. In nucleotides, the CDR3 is TGTGCCAGCTCACCACCCCGACAGGGGGCAAGCAATCAGCCCCAGCATTTT. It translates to CASSPPRQGASNQPQHF.

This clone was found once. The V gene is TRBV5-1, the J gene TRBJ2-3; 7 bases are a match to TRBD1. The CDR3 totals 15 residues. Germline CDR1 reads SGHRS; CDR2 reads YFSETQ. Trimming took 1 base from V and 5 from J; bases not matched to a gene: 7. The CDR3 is CASSLSDRVRDTQYF. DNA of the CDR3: TGCGCCAGCAGCTTGAGCGACAGGGTACGAGATACGCAGTATTTT.

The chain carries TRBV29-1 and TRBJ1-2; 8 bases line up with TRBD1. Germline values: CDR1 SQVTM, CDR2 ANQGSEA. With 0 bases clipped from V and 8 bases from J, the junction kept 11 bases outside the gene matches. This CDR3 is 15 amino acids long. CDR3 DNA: TGCAGCGTTGAAGATCAGGCCCGGACAGGGTTAGGCTACACCTTC. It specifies CSVEDQARTGLGYTF. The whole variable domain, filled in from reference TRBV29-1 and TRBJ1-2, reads SAVISQKPSRDICQRGTSLTIQCQVDSQVTMMFWYRQQPGQSLTLIATANQGSEATYESGFVIDKFPISRPNLTFSTLTVSNMSPEDSSIYLCSVEDQARTGLGYTFGSGTRLTVV.

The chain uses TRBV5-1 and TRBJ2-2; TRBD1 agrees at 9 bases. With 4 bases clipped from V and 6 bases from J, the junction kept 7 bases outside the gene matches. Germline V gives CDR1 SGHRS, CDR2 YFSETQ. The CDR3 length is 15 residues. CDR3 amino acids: CASSDRDRASGELFF. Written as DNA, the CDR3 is TGCGCCAGCAGCGACCGGGACAGGGCCTCCGGGGAGCTGTTTTTT.

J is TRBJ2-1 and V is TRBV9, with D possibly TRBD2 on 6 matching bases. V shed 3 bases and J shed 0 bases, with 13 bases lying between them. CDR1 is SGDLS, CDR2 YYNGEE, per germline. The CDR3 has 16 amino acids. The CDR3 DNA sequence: TGTGCCAGCAGCGCGGGACTTTCAAGCTCCTACAATGAGCAGTTCTTC. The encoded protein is CASSAGLSSSYNEQFF.

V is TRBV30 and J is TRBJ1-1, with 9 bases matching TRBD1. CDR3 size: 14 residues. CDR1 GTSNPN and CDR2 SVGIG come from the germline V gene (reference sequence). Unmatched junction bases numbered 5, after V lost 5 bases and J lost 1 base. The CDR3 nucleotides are TGTGCCTGGCAGACAGGGGGTACGAACACTGAAGCTTTCTTT. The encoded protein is CAWQTGGTNTEAFF.

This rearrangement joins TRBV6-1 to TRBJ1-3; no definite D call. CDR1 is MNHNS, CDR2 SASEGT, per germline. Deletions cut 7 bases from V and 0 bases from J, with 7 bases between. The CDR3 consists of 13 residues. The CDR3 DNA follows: TGTGCCAGCATATACACCTCTGGAAACACCATATATTTT. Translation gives CASIYTSGNTIYF.

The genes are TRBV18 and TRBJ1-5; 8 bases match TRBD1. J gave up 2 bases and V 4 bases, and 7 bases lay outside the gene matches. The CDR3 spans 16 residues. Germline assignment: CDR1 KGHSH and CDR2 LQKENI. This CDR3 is CASSRTGISGNQPQHF. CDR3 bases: TGTGCCAGCTCACGGACAGGGATTAGTGGCAATCAGCCCCAGCATTTT. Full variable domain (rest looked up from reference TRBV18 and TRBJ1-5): NAGVMQNPRHLVRRRGQEARLRCSPMKGHSHVYWYRQLPEEGLKFMVYLQKENIIDESGMPKERFSAEFPKEGPSILRIQQVVRGDSAAYFCASSRTGISGNQPQHFGDGTRLSIL.

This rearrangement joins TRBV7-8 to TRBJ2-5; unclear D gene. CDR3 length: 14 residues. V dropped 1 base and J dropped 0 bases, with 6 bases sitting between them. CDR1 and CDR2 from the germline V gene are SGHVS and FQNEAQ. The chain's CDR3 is CASSLVPDQETQYF. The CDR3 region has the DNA TGTGCCAGCAGCTTAGTTCCGGACCAAGAGACCCAGTACTTC. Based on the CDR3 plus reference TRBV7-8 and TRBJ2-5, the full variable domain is GAGVSQSPRYKVAKRGQDVALRCDPISGHVSLFWYQQALGQGPEFLTYFQNEAQLDKSGLPSDRFFAERPEGSVSTLKIQRTQQEDSAVYLCASSLVPDQETQYFGPGTRLLVL.

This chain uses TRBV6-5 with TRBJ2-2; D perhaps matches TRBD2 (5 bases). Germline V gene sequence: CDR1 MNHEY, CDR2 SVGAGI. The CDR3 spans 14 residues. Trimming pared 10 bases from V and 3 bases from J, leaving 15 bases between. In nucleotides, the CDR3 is TGTGCCACTCACCGGGAAATCGACACCGGGGAGCTGTTTTTT. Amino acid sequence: CATHREIDTGELFF.

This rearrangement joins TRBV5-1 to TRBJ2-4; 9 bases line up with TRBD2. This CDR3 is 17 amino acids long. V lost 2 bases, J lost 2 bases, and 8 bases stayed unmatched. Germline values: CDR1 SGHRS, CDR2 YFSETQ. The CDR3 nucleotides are TGCGCCAGCAGCTTCCTGACTAGCGGAATTACCAAAAACATTCAGTACTTC. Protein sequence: CASSFLTSGITKNIQYF. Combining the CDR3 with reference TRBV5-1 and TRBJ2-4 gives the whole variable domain KAGVTQTPRYLIKTRGQQVTLSCSPISGHRSVSWYQQTPGQGLQFLFEYFSETQRNKGNFPGRFSGRQFSNSRSEMNVSTLELGDSALYLCASSFLTSGITKNIQYFGAGTRLSVL.

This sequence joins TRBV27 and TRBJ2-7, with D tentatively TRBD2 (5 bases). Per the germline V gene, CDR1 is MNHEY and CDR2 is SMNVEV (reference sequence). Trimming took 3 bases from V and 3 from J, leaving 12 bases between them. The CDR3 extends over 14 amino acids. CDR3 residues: CASSFAGKGYEQYF. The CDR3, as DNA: TGTGCCAGCAGTTTTGCCGGGAAAGGCTACGAGCAGTACTTC.

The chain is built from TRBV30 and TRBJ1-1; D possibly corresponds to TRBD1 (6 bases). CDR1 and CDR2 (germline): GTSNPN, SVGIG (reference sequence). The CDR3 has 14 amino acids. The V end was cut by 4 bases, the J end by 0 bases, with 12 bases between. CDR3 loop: CAWTSGTLNTEAFF. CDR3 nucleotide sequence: TGTGCCTGGACCTCCGGGACATTGAACACTGAAGCTTTCTTT.

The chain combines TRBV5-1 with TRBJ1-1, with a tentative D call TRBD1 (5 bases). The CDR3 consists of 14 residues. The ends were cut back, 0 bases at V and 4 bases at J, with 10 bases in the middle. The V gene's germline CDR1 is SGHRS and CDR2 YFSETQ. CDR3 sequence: CASSLGQSGTEAFF. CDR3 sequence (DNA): TGCGCCAGCAGCTTGGGACAGTCAGGCACTGAAGCTTTCTTT.

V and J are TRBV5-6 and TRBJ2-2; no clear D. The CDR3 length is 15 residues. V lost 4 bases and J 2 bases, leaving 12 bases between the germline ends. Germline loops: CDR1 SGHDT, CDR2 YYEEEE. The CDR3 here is CASSPLLGNTGELFF. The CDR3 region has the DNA TGTGCCAGCAGCCCACTATTAGGAAACACCGGGGAGCTGTTTTTT.

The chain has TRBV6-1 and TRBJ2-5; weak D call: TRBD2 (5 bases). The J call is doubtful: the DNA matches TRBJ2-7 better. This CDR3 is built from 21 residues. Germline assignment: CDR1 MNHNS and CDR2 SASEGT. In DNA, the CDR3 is TGTGCCAGCAGTGAACCGAGTGGCGCCCGATACCGGACTGGAATGATGTACGAGCAGTACTTC. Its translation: CASSEPSGARYRTGMMYEQYF.

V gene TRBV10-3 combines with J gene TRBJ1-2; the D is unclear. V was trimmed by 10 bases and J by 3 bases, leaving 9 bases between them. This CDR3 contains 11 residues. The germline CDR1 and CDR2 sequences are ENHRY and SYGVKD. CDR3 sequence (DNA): TGTGCCACCCACCAGGACTATGGCTACACCTTC. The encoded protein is CATHQDYGYTF.

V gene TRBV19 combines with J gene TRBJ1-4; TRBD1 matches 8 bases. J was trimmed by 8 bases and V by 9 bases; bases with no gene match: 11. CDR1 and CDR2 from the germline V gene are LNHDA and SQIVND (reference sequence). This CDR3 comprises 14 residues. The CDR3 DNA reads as TGTGCCAGCGATCAGGGGGCCCTGGGAGAAAAACTGTTTTTT. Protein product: CASDQGALGEKLFF.

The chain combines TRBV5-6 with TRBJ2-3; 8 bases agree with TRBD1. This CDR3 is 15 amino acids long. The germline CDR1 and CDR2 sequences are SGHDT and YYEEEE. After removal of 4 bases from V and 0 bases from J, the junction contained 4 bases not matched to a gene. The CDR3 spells CASSPGDRSTDTQYF. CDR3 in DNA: TGTGCCAGCAGCCCCGGGGACAGGAGCACAGATACGCAGTATTTT.

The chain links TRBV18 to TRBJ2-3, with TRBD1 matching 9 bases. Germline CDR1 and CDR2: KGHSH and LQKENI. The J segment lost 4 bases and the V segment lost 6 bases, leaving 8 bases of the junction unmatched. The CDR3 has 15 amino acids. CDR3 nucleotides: TGTGCCAGCTCCCCATTACAGGGGGCCGCAGATACGCAGTATTTT. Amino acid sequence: CASSPLQGAADTQYF.

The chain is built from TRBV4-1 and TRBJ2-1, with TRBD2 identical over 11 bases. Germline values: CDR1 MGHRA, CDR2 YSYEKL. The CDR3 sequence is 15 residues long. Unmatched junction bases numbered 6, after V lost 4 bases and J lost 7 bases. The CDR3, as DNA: TGCGCCAGCAGCCGAACTAGCGGGAGAACGAATGAGCAGTTCTTC. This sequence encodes CASSRTSGRTNEQFF.

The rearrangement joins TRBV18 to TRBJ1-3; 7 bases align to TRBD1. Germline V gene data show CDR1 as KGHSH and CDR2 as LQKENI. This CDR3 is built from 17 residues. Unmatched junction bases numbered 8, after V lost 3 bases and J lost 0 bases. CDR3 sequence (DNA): TGTGCCAGCTCACCGGGACAGTTCCGCGGCTCTGGAAACACCATATATTTT. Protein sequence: CASSPGQFRGSGNTIYF. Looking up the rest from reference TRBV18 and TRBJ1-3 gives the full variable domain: NAGVMQNPRHLVRRRGQEARLRCSPMKGHSHVYWYRQLPEEGLKFMVYLQKENIIDESGMPKERFSAEFPKEGPSILRIQQVVRGDSAAYFCASSPGQFRGSGNTIYFGEGSWLTVV.

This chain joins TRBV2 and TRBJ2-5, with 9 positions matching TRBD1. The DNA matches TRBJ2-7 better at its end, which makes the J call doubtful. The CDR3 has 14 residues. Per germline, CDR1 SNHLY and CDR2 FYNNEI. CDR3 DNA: TGTGCCAGCAGTGCGGACAGGGGCACCTACGAGCAGTACTTC. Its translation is CASSADRGTYEQYF.

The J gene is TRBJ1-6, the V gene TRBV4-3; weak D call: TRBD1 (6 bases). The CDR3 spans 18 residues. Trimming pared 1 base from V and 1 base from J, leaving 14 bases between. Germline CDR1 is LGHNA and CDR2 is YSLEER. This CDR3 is CASSQGQGSGSYNSPLHF. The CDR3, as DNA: TGCGCCAGCAGCCAAGGGCAGGGGAGTGGATCCTATAATTCACCCCTCCACTTT.

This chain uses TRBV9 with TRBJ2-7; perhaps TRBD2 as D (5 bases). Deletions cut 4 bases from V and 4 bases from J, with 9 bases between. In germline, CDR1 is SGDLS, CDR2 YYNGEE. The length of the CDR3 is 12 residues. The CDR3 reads CASSPGLYEQYF. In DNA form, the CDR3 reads TGTGCCAGCAGCCCAGGACTGTACGAGCAGTACTTC.

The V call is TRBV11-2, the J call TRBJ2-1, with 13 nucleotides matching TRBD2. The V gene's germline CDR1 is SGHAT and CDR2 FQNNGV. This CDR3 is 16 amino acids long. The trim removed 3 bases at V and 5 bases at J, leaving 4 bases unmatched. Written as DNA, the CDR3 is TGTGCCAGCAGCTTCCGGACTAGCGGGGGAAACAATGAGCAGTTCTTC. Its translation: CASSFRTSGGNNEQFF.

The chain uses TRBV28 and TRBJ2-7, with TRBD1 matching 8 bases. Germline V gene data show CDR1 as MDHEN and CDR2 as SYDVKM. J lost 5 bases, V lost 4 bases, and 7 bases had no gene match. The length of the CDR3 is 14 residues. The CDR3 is CASSYRTGFDEQYF. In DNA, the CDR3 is TGTGCCAGCAGTTATCGGACAGGGTTCGACGAGCAGTACTTC.

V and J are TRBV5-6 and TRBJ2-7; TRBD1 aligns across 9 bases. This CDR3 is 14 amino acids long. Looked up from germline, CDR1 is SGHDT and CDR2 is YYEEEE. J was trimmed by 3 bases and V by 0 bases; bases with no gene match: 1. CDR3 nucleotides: TGTGCCAGCAGCTTGGTGGGACAGGGCTACGAGCAGTACTTC. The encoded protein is CASSLVGQGYEQYF.

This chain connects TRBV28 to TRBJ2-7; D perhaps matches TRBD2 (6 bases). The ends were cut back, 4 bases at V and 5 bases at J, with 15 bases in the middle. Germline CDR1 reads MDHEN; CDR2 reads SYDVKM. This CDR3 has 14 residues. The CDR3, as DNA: TGTGCCAGCAGTTCCCTAACGGGGGTCCACGAGCAGTACTTC. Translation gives CASSSLTGVHEQYF.

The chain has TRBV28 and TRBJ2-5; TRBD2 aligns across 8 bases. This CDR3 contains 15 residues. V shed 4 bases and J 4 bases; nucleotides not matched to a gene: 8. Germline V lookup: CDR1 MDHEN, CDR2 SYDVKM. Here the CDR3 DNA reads TGTGCCAGCAGTTCTCGGAGCGGGAGAGGAGAGACCCAGTACTTC. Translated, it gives CASSSRSGRGETQYF.

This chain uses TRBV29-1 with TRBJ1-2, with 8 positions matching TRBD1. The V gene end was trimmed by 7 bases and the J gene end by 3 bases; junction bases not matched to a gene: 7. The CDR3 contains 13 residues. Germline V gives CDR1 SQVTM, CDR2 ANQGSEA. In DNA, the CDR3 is TGCAGCGCTAGGACAGGGTCGGACTATGGCTACACCTTC. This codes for CSARTGSDYGYTF.